The clone carrying this TCR beta chain came up a few times. Its antigen is not identified. This record belongs to a study of OX40 agonist ivuxolimab in advanced cancers. Looking at the study overall: The patients got ivuxolimab, which is an agonistic anti-OX40 (CD134) antibody. Points from the study as a whole: The study found that CD8+ T cells averaged more expanded clones than CD4+.

Clones were read by immunoSEQ multiplex PCR, and TCRdb kept only the in-frame ones, dropping some. The sample lists 50,000 to 65,000 clones, around 86% occurring once. The CDR3 runs to 15 residues. Germline V gene sequence: CDR1 SEHNR, CDR2 FQNEAQ (reference sequence). The V end lost 4 bases, the J end lost 5 bases, and 14 bases lay between the germline ends. The sample in question was CD4+ or CD8+ T cells sorted from blood, obtained in a trial of the OX40 agonist ivuxolimab. This sequence originates from an adult with an advanced solid tumor such as melanoma, head and neck, liver or kidney cancer. This rearrangement joins TRBV7-9 to TRBJ1-4, with no clear D. The CDR3 nucleotides are TGTGCCAGCAGCTCAACCTCGGACCCGAATGAAAAACTGTTTTTT. It translates to CASSSTSDPNEKLFF.